One and the same sample provided the 24 T cell receptor beta chains below, sequenced in a study of identifying expanded T cells in peripheral blood. TCRdb's copy holds only in-frame clones and misses some; the assay was immunoSEQ multiplex PCR. Found here are under 85,000 clones, 80% to 85% of them singletons; the top ten hold around 20%. The sequenced sample consisted of blood. The receptors here all came from a person aged 18 to 69 in good health.

The J gene is TRBJ2-2, the V gene TRBV7-9; TRBD2 is a possible D gene (6 bases). V shed 1 base and J shed 15 bases, with 12 bases lying between them. This CDR3 is built from 12 residues. CDR1 SEHNR and CDR2 FQNEAQ come from the germline V gene (reference sequence). The CDR3 DNA is TGTGCCAGCAGCTTAGATTCCGGGACTGTGTTTTTT. It translates to CASSLDSGTVFF.

This clone turned up a few times. The rearrangement uses TRBV28 and TRBJ2-3; D remains ambiguous. Germline assignment: CDR1 MDHEN and CDR2 SYDVKM. CDR3 length: 13 amino acids. Trimming took 1 base from V and 14 from J, leaving 16 bases between them. The CDR3 spells CASSLSGGSPRYF. CDR3 sequence (DNA): TGTGCCAGCAGTTTATCGGGCGGCTCACCTAGGTATTTT.

V and J are TRBV7-9 and TRBJ2-1, with 9 bases identical to TRBD1. Germline trimming cut 1 base from V and 6 bases from J; bases unmatched to any gene: 1. There are 14 residues in the CDR3. CDR1 is SEHNR, CDR2 FQNEAQ, per germline (reference sequence). The CDR3 reads CASSLGTGVNEQFF. The CDR3 DNA reads as TGTGCCAGCAGCTTAGGGACAGGGGTCAATGAGCAGTTCTTC.

This CDR3 is CASSLMGEALYEQYF. The CDR3 DNA is TGTGCCAGCAGCCTAATGGGGGAGGCGCTTTACGAGCAGTACTTC. The chain combines TRBV7-9 with TRBJ2-7; a possible D gene is TRBD2 (6 bases). CDR3 length: 15 amino acids. Trimming removed 5 bases from V and 4 bases from J, with 18 bases in between. From germline, CDR1 is SEHNR and CDR2 FQNEAQ (reference sequence).

This sequence joins TRBV11-2 and TRBJ2-4; 7 bases are shared with TRBD1. CDR3 length equals 14 residues. Germline lookup yields CDR1 SGHAT and CDR2 FQNNGV. V trimming: 5 bases; J trimming: 6 bases; junction bases outside the gene matches: 7. The CDR3 reads CASSRPRQGNIQYF. The DNA of the CDR3 is TGTGCCAGCAGCCGCCCCCGACAGGGAAACATTCAGTACTTC.

V usage is TRBV30 and J usage is TRBJ2-4; 9 bases line up with TRBD1. This CDR3 region has 14 residues. Germline CDR1 GTSNPN, CDR2 SVGIG (reference sequence). Unmatched junction bases numbered 4, after V lost 1 base and J lost 6 bases. The CDR3 sequence: CAWSGGTGLNIQYF. The CDR3 DNA reads TGTGCCTGGAGTGGTGGGACAGGGTTAAACATTCAGTACTTC.

About this clone itself: A read error may produce the germline difference seen at one junction end. The chain's CDR3 is CASSSGTSWQGTQYF. The CDR3 DNA reads TGTGCCAGCAGCTCCGGGACTAGCTGGCAAGGGACCCAGTACTTC. This chain joins TRBV7-2 and TRBJ2-5, with 9 bases lining up with TRBD2. Per germline, CDR1 SGHTA and CDR2 FQGNSA. CDR3 length: 15 amino acids.

The J gene is TRBJ2-1, the V gene TRBV7-3; 8 bases fit TRBD2. From germline, CDR1 is SGHTA and CDR2 FQGTGA. The V gene end was trimmed by 4 bases and the J gene end by 0 bases; junction bases not matched to a gene: 5. This CDR3 spans 16 amino acids. CDR3 protein: CASSWDSGNSYNEQFF. DNA of the CDR3: TGTGCCAGCAGCTGGGATAGCGGGAACTCCTACAATGAGCAGTTCTTC.

This chain links TRBV9 with TRBJ2-1; D is unresolved. V was clipped by 0 bases and J by 4 bases, with 8 bases between them. Germline-derived CDR1 and CDR2 are SGDLS and YYNGEE. This CDR3 comprises 14 residues. CDR3 sequence reads: CASSVEASYNEQFF. The CDR3 nucleotides are TGTGCCAGCAGCGTAGAAGCTTCATACAATGAGCAGTTCTTC.

V gene TRBV29-1 combines with J gene TRBJ2-2; 7 bases align to TRBD1. Germline loops: CDR1 SQVTM, CDR2 ANQGSEA. The CDR3 length is 14 residues. V was pared by 0 bases and J by 6 bases, with 4 bases of the junction left unmatched. CDR3 sequence (DNA): TGCAGCGTTGAAGAACACAGGGGATCCGGGGAGCTGTTTTTT. The encoded protein is CSVEEHRGSGELFF.

DNA of the CDR3: TGTGCCAGCAGCTTGGCCAACAGGGTCTCCTACGAGCAGTACTTC. Translating it yields CASSLANRVSYEQYF. The chain has TRBV7-2 and TRBJ2-7, with D possibly matching TRBD1 (6 bases). CDR3 length equals 15 residues. Germline loops: CDR1 SGHTA, CDR2 FQGNSA. The V and J ends lost 3 bases and 0 bases respectively, with 12 bases between them.

The V gene is TRBV9, the J gene TRBJ2-1; 7 nucleotides align to TRBD2. Trimming at V came to 2 bases and at J to 4 bases, leaving 3 bases not matched to a gene. Germline CDR1 is SGDLS and CDR2 is YYNGEE. The CDR3 is 14 residues long. CDR3 region: CASSVSGQYNEQFF. DNA of the CDR3: TGTGCCAGCAGCGTTAGCGGGCAGTACAATGAGCAGTTCTTC.

The chain has TRBV6-5 and TRBJ1-2; 7 nucleotides align to TRBD1. This CDR3 has 15 amino acids. Germline CDR1 and CDR2: MNHEY and SVGAGI. V lost 5 bases and J lost 7; bases outside the gene matches: 13. The DNA for the CDR3 is TGTGCCAGCAGTCCCGAGGGACAGTTGCTCGGTGGCTACACCTTC. This translates into CASSPEGQLLGGYTF.

The chain has TRBV18 and TRBJ2-7, with 10 bases lining up with TRBD1. CDR3 size: 14 residues. J lost 7 bases, V lost 2 bases, and 5 bases had no gene match. From germline, CDR1 is KGHSH and CDR2 LQKENI. The CDR3 DNA reads as TGTGCCAGCTCACCAGGGGACAGGGGCCGTGAGCAGTACTTC. Its protein is CASSPGDRGREQYF.

The J gene is TRBJ2-3, the V gene TRBV9; TRBD2 is a possible D gene (6 bases). CDR3 length: 16 amino acids. V lost 1 base and J 3 bases, leaving 15 bases between the germline ends. Per the germline V gene, CDR1 is SGDLS and CDR2 is YYNGEE. CDR3 residues: CASSVKGGYGTDTQYF. CDR3 DNA: TGTGCCAGCAGCGTAAAAGGAGGGTACGGAACAGATACGCAGTATTTT.

The chain uses TRBV27 and TRBJ2-2, with 9 bases lining up with TRBD1. J lost 2 bases, V lost 2 bases, and 6 bases had no gene match. The germline gives CDR1 MNHEY, CDR2 SMNVEV (reference sequence). The CDR3 is 17 amino acids. CDR3 sequence (DNA): TGTGCCAGCAGTTTAGGGTGGGGACAGGGAAACACCGGGGAGCTGTTTTTT. Amino acids: CASSLGWGQGNTGELFF.

The chain has TRBV4-2 and TRBJ2-1; D ambiguous. Trimming pared 1 base from V and 7 bases from J, leaving 14 bases between. The CDR3 covers 15 residues. Germline CDR1 LGHNA, CDR2 YNFKEQ. CDR3 bases: TGTGCCAGCAGCCAAGGACTGGGCTCGCTAAATGAGCAGTTCTTC. It translates to CASSQGLGSLNEQFF.

This sequence joins TRBV11-2 and TRBJ2-7; TRBD2 matches at 7 bases. Germline lookup yields CDR1 SGHAT and CDR2 FQNNGV. V lost 4 bases, J lost 7 bases, and 16 bases stayed unmatched. CDR3 length: 16 residues. CDR3 bases: TGTGCCAGCAGCTCCACCGGAGGGAGGGACTTCTTAGAGCAGTACTTC. The encoded protein is CASSSTGGRDFLEQYF.

The chain carries TRBV6-5 and TRBJ1-5; 8 bases line up with TRBD1. The ends lost 5 bases at V and 7 bases at J; junction bases unmatched: 10. Germline loops: CDR1 MNHEY, CDR2 SVGAGI. The CDR3 loop spans 15 amino acids. The CDR3 DNA follows: TGTGCCAGCAGTCGCGGGACAGGATCGGGGCAGCCCCAGCATTTT. Residues: CASSRGTGSGQPQHF.

This sequence joins TRBV27 and TRBJ1-4; 7 bases line up with TRBD1. The length of the CDR3 is 16 residues. Trimming removed 5 bases from V and 3 bases from J; junction bases left unmatched: 9. Germline CDR1 is MNHEY and CDR2 is SMNVEV (reference sequence). In DNA, the CDR3 is TGTGCCAGCAGTCCGCGATGGGACAGACCTAATGAAAAACTGTTTTTT. This encodes CASSPRWDRPNEKLFF.

The chain carries TRBV7-2 and TRBJ1-1, with D unclear. Trimming pared 5 bases from V and 7 bases from J, leaving 11 bases between. The germline CDR1 and CDR2 sequences are SGHTA and FQGNSA. The CDR3 consists of 12 residues. The CDR3 here is CASSKEFGEAFF. The CDR3 coding sequence is TGTGCCAGCAGCAAAGAGTTCGGTGAAGCTTTCTTT.

J is TRBJ2-1 and V is TRBV5-6, with unresolved D. Germline loops: CDR1 SGHDT, CDR2 YYEEEE. This CDR3 region has 15 residues. V gave up 1 base and J gave up 7 bases, with 15 bases separating them. The CDR3: CASSLRVIYPNEQFF. In nucleotides, the CDR3 is TGTGCCAGCAGCTTGAGGGTAATATATCCGAATGAGCAGTTCTTC.

The V gene is TRBV19, the J gene TRBJ1-2, with 9 bases identical to TRBD1. The CDR3 is 16 amino acids. Germline CDR1 LNHDA, CDR2 SQIVND (reference sequence). V was clipped by 5 bases and J by 6 bases; unmatched bases: 13. The CDR3: CASSVGTGRNLHGYTF. In nucleotides, the CDR3 is TGTGCCAGTAGTGTTGGGACAGGGCGCAATCTTCATGGCTACACCTTC.

This clone was seen only once. The CDR3 bases are TGTGCCAGCAGCTTTATTTTGGGCCCAGACTCGGAAGCTTTCTTT. This codes for CASSFILGPDSEAFF. The chain uses TRBV5-6 and TRBJ1-1; D call uncertain. The CDR3 contains 15 residues. The germline V gene encodes CDR1 SGHDT and CDR2 YYEEEE. V lost 2 bases, J lost 8 bases, and 19 bases lay in between. The variable domain in full, with the rest retrieved from reference TRBV5-6 and TRBJ1-1, is DAGVTQSPTHLIKTRGQQVTLRCSPKSGHDTVSWYQQALGQGPQFIFQYYEEEERQRGNFPDRFSGHQFPNYSSELNVNALLLGDSALYLCASSFILGPDSEAFFGQGTRLTVV.